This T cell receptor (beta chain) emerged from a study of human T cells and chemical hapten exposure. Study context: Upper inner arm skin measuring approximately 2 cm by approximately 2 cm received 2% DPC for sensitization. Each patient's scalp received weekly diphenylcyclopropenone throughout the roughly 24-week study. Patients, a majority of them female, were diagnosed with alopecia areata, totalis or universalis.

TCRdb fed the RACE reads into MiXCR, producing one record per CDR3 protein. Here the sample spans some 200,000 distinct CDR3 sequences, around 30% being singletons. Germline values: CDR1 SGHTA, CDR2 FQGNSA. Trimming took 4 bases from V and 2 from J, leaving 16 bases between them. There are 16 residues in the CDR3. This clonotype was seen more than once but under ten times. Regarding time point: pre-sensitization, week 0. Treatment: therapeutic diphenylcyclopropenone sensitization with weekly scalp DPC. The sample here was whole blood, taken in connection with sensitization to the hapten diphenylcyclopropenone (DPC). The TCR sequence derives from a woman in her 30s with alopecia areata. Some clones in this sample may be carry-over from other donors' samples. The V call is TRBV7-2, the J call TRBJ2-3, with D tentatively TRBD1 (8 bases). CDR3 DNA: TGTGCCAGCAGCTCACAACAGGGGGGGCCCACAGATACGCAGTATTTT. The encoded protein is CASSSQQGGPTDTQYF.